The T cell receptor (beta chain) under discussion was sequenced for a study of cytomegalovirus exposure and HLA in healthy donors. About the research overall: Early on, a data release was issued that held 80 million or so unique TCRs from HLA-typed donors.

Points on this clone: Its specificity is not known.

The germline CDR1 and CDR2 sequences are SGHRS and YFSETQ. The germline V and J ends were trimmed by 0 bases and 5 bases, with 11 bases remaining between them. This CDR3 has 14 amino acids. Overall study results and limits: Reportedly, HLA-A and HLA-B alleles of most subjects were accurately predicted from TCR beta. In a later analysis, specific HLA alleles were associated with 15,000 to 20,000 TCR beta sequences at a 0.05 false discovery rate.

60 Vbeta and 13 Jbeta primers were used in PCR. Original methodology: Unique TCR beta chains totaled some 80 million in a later count, with some 10 million of them shared. TCRdb keeps only in-frame clones here, not all; method: immunoSEQ multiplex PCR. V, J and clone size are those of that table, while D and trimming were read from the DNA. The data show over 150,000 clones, 65% to 80% seen once. Sequenced sample: PBMCs. The TCR comes from a man aged 25-45 years in good health and CMV-seropositive. The rearrangement joins TRBV5-1 to TRBJ1-2, with a tentative D call TRBD1 (5 bases). The CDR3 nucleotides read TGCGCCAGCAGCTTGGCCTCGGGGGATTATGGCTACACCTTC. This codes for CASSLASGDYGYTF.